These T cell receptor beta chains were read from a single sample in a study of T cells in Graves' hyperthyroidism and ophthalmopathy. One entry per CDR3 protein, called by TCRdb with MiXCR from the multiplex PCR reads. The sample consists of a few hundred thousand distinct CDR3 sequences, about 15% of them appearing once. The sample taken for sequencing was blood. The receptors were sampled from a woman aged 25 to 39 with Graves' hyperthyroidism. The CDR3 runs from the conserved cysteine through the conserved F or W. A D gene is named only where the DNA matches it firmly. Only some rows state a clone size, as once, few, many or a class for expanded clones.

CDR3 length | D gene | J gene | V gene | clone size | CDR3 protein | CDR3 DNA
17 | NA | TRBJ2-6 | TRBV7-9 | few | CASSSQGFRVGANVLTF | TGTGCCAGCAGCTCGCAGGGATTCAGGGTTGGGGCCAACGTCCTGACTTTC
14 | NA | TRBJ2-3 | TRBV2 | NA | CASSTLMSTDTQYF | TGTGCCAGCAGTACTCTGATGAGCACAGATACGCAGTATTTT
15 | NA | TRBJ1-5 | TRBV28 | few | CASSFFRIGNQPQHF | TGTGCCAGCAGTTTTTTCAGGATTGGCAATCAGCCCCAGCATTTT
17 | TRBD2 | TRBJ2-1 | TRBV3-1 | many | CASSQGWTSGSPNEQFF | TGTGCCAGCAGCCAAGGGTGGACTAGCGGGAGTCCCAATGAGCAGTTCTTC
17 | TRBD2 | TRBJ2-7 | TRBV6-6 | many | CASSYTGLAGGPYEQYF | TGTGCCAGCAGTTACACAGGACTAGCGGGAGGGCCGTACGAGCAGTACTTC
11 | TRBD1 | TRBJ1-2 | TRBV20-1 | NA | CSATGAYGYTF | TGCAGTGCCACAGGGGCCTATGGCTACACCTTC
18 | TRBD2 | TRBJ2-2 | TRBV3-1 | few | CASSQMGLAGGGGGELFF | TGTGCCAGCAGCCAGATGGGACTAGCGGGAGGTGGAGGTGGGGAGCTGTTTTTT
19 | TRBD2 | TRBJ2-7 | TRBV10-3 | NA | CAISESLSPLAGGRYEQYF | TGTGCCATCAGTGAGTCGCTATCTCCTCTAGCGGGAGGCCGCTACGAGCAGTACTTC
17 | TRBD2 | TRBJ2-5 | TRBV28 | NA | CASSIGLAGGEQETQYF | TGTGCCAGCAGCATAGGACTAGCGGGAGGGGAACAAGAGACCCAGTACTTC
14 | TRBD2 | TRBJ2-3 | TRBV11-1 | many | CASSNSGSPDTQYF | TGTGCCAGCAGCAATAGCGGGAGTCCAGATACGCAGTATTTT
15 | TRBD1 | TRBJ2-3 | TRBV24-1 | NA | CATSDPGTGMDTQYF | TGTGCCACCAGTGACCCCGGGACAGGGATGGATACGCAGTATTTT
15 | TRBD2 | TRBJ2-1 | TRBV28 | many | CASSPAAGGDNEQFF | TGTGCCAGCAGTCCCGCAGCGGGAGGTGACAATGAGCAGTTCTTC
14 | TRBD2 | TRBJ2-7 | TRBV10-2 | many | CASQVAGEFNEQYF | TGCGCCAGTCAAGTAGCGGGGGAGTTCAACGAGCAGTACTTC
15 | TRBD2 | TRBJ2-1 | TRBV4-2 | NA | CASSQDGEGLNEQFF | TGTGCCAGCAGCCAAGATGGGGAGGGCCTCAATGAGCAGTTCTTC
15 | NA | TRBJ1-1 | TRBV12-3/TRBV12-4 | many | CASSLNGGRNTEAFF | TGTGCCAGCAGTTTAAATGGGGGACGTAACACTGAAGCTTTCTTT
16 | NA | TRBJ1-4 | TRBV30 | many | CAWSGQISATNEKLFF | TGTGCCTGGAGTGGGCAGATCTCTGCAACTAATGAAAAACTGTTTTTT
15 | NA | TRBJ1-6 | TRBV6-5 | few | CASSYTDRSGTPLHF | TGTGCCAGCAGTTACACCGACAGGTCGGGGACACCCCTCCACTTT
13 | NA | TRBJ2-1 | TRBV6-1 | few | CASRKDSEIEQFF | TGTGCCAGCAGAAAAGACTCGGAGATAGAGCAGTTCTTC